The 22 T cell receptor beta chains presented below share a single source sample, sequenced in a study of identical twins (dated by TCRdb to about 2016). Libraries came from 5' RACE. Sequencing was performed on an Illumina HiSeq 2000. TCRdb cleaned the public reads at Q25 with fastp, built clones with MiXCR and kept in-frame beta chains. Each entry merges the rows of one CDR3 protein and shows their most common DNA and genes. The sample contains 350,000 to 600,000 distinct CDR3 sequences, 13% to 15% of them found a single time. The top ten hold about 0.53% of the sample. The sample was also reused in another study, on yellow fever vaccine responses in identical twins.

The sequenced sample consisted of CD4+ T cells sorted from blood. All receptors come from a woman between 18 and 29 years old in good health.

This clonotype turned up a few times. The chain joins TRBV7-9 to TRBJ2-7; 8 bases fit TRBD2. Germline loops: CDR1 SEHNR, CDR2 FQNEAQ (reference sequence). J lost 6 bases, V lost 1 base, and 14 bases had no gene match. The CDR3 is 17 amino acids. CDR3 sequence reads: CASSLDRGRLASIEQYF. DNA for the CDR3: TGTGCCAGCAGCTTAGATAGGGGACGACTAGCGTCGATCGAGCAGTACTTC.

The chain links TRBV6-6 to TRBJ2-5, with D possibly matching TRBD1 (5 bases). With 6 bases removed from V and 2 bases from J, the gap between germline ends came to 10 bases. Germline V gives CDR1 MNHNY, CDR2 SVGAGI (reference sequence). This CDR3 region has 13 residues. The CDR3 protein is CASRETAQETQYF. CDR3 nucleotides: TGTGCCAGCAGGGAGACAGCGCAAGAGACCCAGTACTTC.

V usage is TRBV3-1 and J usage is TRBJ2-3, with D unclear. The V end was cut by 4 bases, the J end by 4 bases, with 9 bases between. Per the germline V gene, CDR1 is LGHDT and CDR2 is YNNKEL (reference sequence). The CDR3 totals 13 residues. For the CDR3, the DNA is TGTGCCAGCAGCCTCTATGGGGCAGATACGCAGTATTTT. Translating it yields CASSLYGADTQYF.

The sample holds a few counts of this clonotype. The V call is TRBV29-1, the J call TRBJ2-7, with 7 bases that match TRBD2. Germline lookup yields CDR1 SQVTM and CDR2 ANQGSEA. The ends lost 4 bases at V and 6 bases at J; junction bases unmatched: 3. The CDR3 has 11 residues. The CDR3 region is CSVGGGGEQYF. CDR3 coding DNA: TGCAGCGTTGGTGGGGGGGGCGAGCAGTACTTC.

A few counts support this clonotype. V and J are TRBV14 and TRBJ2-2; unclear D gene. V gave up 2 bases and J gave up 6 bases, with 10 bases separating them. The CDR3 extends over 14 amino acids. CDR1 is SGHDN, CDR2 FVKESK, per germline. The CDR3 here is CASSQQDLAGELFF. The CDR3 bases are TGTGCCAGCAGCCAACAGGACCTGGCCGGGGAGCTGTTTTTT.

A few counts support this clonotype. The chain employs TRBV11-2 and TRBJ2-5; D is undetermined. The germline V gene has CDR1 SGHAT and CDR2 FQNNGV. This CDR3 has 13 residues. V was clipped by 4 bases and J by 5 bases, with 11 bases between them. CDR3 residues: CASSSLIGETQYF. In DNA, the CDR3 is TGTGCCAGCAGCTCCCTGATCGGGGAGACCCAGTACTTC.

This clonotype was counted only a few times. The chain has TRBV6-1 and TRBJ1-5, with TRBD1 matching 8 bases. Germline values: CDR1 MNHNS, CDR2 SASEGT. V lost 6 bases and J lost 0; bases outside the gene matches: 4. CDR3 size: 15 residues. The CDR3 coding sequence is TGTGCCAGCAGACGACAGGGGAGTAGCAATCAGCCCCAGCATTTT. Protein: CASRRQGSSNQPQHF.

This clonotype was found a few times. The genes are TRBV20-1 and TRBJ2-3, with a weak D call TRBD1 (5 bases). The CDR3 contains 15 residues. V was pared by 2 bases and J by 2 bases, with 14 bases between. CDR1 DFQATT and CDR2 SNEGSKA come from the germline V gene (reference sequence). CDR3 bases: TGCAGTGCTAGATCGCTCAGGGTAAACACAGATACGCAGTATTTT. It is translated as CSARSLRVNTDTQYF.

Only a few counts were recorded for this clonotype. The chain recombines TRBV7-9 with TRBJ2-1; TRBD2 matches 9 bases. The CDR3 is 13 amino acids. V gave up 5 bases and J gave up 9 bases; unmatched junction bases: 5. Germline V gene sequence: CDR1 SEHNR, CDR2 FQNEAQ (reference sequence). CDR3 sequence reads: CASSPGLAAEQFF. As DNA, the CDR3 is TGTGCCAGCAGCCCGGGACTAGCAGCTGAGCAGTTCTTC.

V gene TRBV4-2 combines with J gene TRBJ2-2; D is uncertain. CDR1 is LGHNA, CDR2 YNFKEQ, per germline. This CDR3 comprises 15 residues. Deletions cut 4 bases from V and 0 bases from J, with 9 bases between. Here the CDR3 reads CASSPGPSNTGELFF. The CDR3 DNA reads TGTGCCAGCAGCCCCGGCCCCTCGAACACCGGGGAGCTGTTTTTT.

This clonotype was seen repeatedly, ten times or more. The rearrangement links TRBV27 to TRBJ2-7, with D perhaps TRBD2 (5 bases). The V end lost 0 bases, the J end lost 3 bases, and 18 bases lay between the germline ends. Germline loops: CDR1 MNHEY, CDR2 SMNVEV (reference sequence). The CDR3 is 17 amino acids. This CDR3 reads CASSLSGARARVYEQYF. The CDR3 nucleotides read TGTGCCAGCAGTTTATCGGGAGCAAGAGCCCGAGTCTACGAGCAGTACTTC.

This clonotype appeared a few times. The V gene is TRBV3-1, the J gene TRBJ1-6; D is ambiguous. V was trimmed by 3 bases and J by 6 bases, leaving 12 bases between them. Germline loops: CDR1 LGHDT, CDR2 YNNKEL (reference sequence). The CDR3 has 15 amino acids. CDR3 sequence reads: CASSQGTGSNSPLHF. DNA for the CDR3: TGTGCCAGCAGCCAGGGTACCGGAAGTAATTCACCCCTCCACTTT.

This clonotype was recorded a few times. This CDR3 is CASSLEGGVSNQPQHF. CDR3 bases: TGCGCCAGCAGCTTGGAGGGTGGGGTTAGCAATCAGCCCCAGCATTTT. The chain combines TRBV5-1 with TRBJ1-5; D is undetermined. Germline-derived CDR1 and CDR2 are SGHRS and YFSETQ. This CDR3 is built from 16 residues. Trimming stripped 0 bases from V and 0 bases from J, with 10 bases between.

In its sample, this clonotype was seen a few times. The chain recombines TRBV24-1 with TRBJ1-5, with a weak D call TRBD1 (5 bases). Germline CDR1 and CDR2: KGHDR and SFDVKD. This CDR3 is built from 14 residues. Trimming pared 4 bases from V and 4 bases from J, leaving 10 bases between. DNA of the CDR3: TGTGCCACCAGTGACCCAGACAGAAATCAGCCCCAGCATTTT. Its translation is CATSDPDRNQPQHF.

This clonotype appeared a few times. The V gene is TRBV2, the J gene TRBJ2-3; TRBD2 matches at 10 bases. V was clipped by 6 bases and J by 6 bases; unmatched bases: 9. Germline lookup yields CDR1 SNHLY and CDR2 FYNNEI. The CDR3 runs to 15 residues. CDR3 DNA sequence: TGTGCCAGCAGCGGGACGACTAGCGGGCGGGATACGCAGTATTTT. It specifies CASSGTTSGRDTQYF.

This clonotype appeared a few times. The chain carries TRBV11-2 and TRBJ2-3, with D unresolved. V lost 1 base and J 5 bases, leaving 7 bases between the germline ends. This CDR3 has 13 residues. Germline V lookup: CDR1 SGHAT, CDR2 FQNNGV. DNA for the CDR3: TGTGCCAGCAGCTTAGGGCTACTAGATACGCAGTATTTT. Amino acid sequence: CASSLGLLDTQYF.

This clonotype has just a few counts. V usage is TRBV6-5 and J usage is TRBJ1-6; TRBD1 matches at 11 bases. From germline, CDR1 is MNHEY and CDR2 SVGAGI. The CDR3 has 18 amino acids. The V gene end was trimmed by 2 bases and the J gene end by 0 bases; junction bases not matched to a gene: 3. The CDR3 region is CASSYTGTGGSYNSPLHF. For the CDR3, the DNA is TGTGCCAGCAGTTACACAGGGACAGGGGGCTCCTATAATTCACCCCTCCACTTT.

This clonotype was detected ten times or more. This chain uses TRBV5-1 with TRBJ2-1; the D is unclear. CDR3 length: 15 residues. Trimming pared 1 base from V and 6 bases from J, leaving 14 bases between. The germline gives CDR1 SGHRS, CDR2 YFSETQ. The CDR3 bases are TGCGCCAGCAGCTTGATCGAGCGCAACGGCAATGAGCAGTTCTTC. As protein: CASSLIERNGNEQFF.

In its sample, this clonotype was seen a few times. The rearrangement joins TRBV3-1 to TRBJ2-5, with 9 bases that match TRBD2. Trimming removed 1 base from V and 4 bases from J; junction bases left unmatched: 10. The CDR3 sequence is 17 residues long. Germline V gene data show CDR1 as LGHDT and CDR2 as YNNKEL (reference sequence). This chain's CDR3 is CASSQVRGSGSSETQYF. The CDR3 DNA sequence: TGTGCCAGCAGCCAAGTACGTGGTAGCGGGAGTTCAGAGACCCAGTACTTC.

This clonotype was seen only a few times. The chain is built from TRBV6-2 or TRBV6-3 and TRBJ2-5; 15 positions match TRBD2. The CDR3 loop spans 18 amino acids. V was pared by 2 bases and J by 5 bases, with 9 bases of the junction left unmatched. Germline CDR1 reads MNHEY; CDR2 reads SVGEGT. The CDR3 sequence is CASSYRGLAGGPGETQYF. The DNA for the CDR3 is TGTGCCAGCAGTTACAGAGGACTAGCGGGAGGGCCCGGGGAGACCCAGTACTTC.

The V gene is TRBV28, the J gene TRBJ2-7; tentatively, D is TRBD2 (5 bases). Germline assignment: CDR1 MDHEN and CDR2 SYDVKM. The V end was cut by 6 bases, the J end by 4 bases, with 13 bases between. The CDR3 length is 13 residues. The DNA of the CDR3 is TGTGCCAGCAGGGAAGAGGGTCGGTACGAGCAGTACTTC. It yields the protein CASREEGRYEQYF. Full variable domain (missing parts from reference TRBV28 and TRBJ2-7): DVKVTQSSRYLVKRTGEKVFLECVQDMDHENMFWYRQDPGLGLRLIYFSYDVKMKEKGDIPEGYSVSREKKERFSLILESASTNQTSMYLCASREEGRYEQYFGPGTRLTVT.

This clonotype was recorded a few times. V gene TRBV28 combines with J gene TRBJ1-2; 8 bases fit TRBD1. V shed 5 bases and J 0 bases; nucleotides not matched to a gene: 5. In germline, CDR1 is MDHEN, CDR2 SYDVKM. There are 15 residues in the CDR3. The CDR3 DNA is TGTGCCAGCAGTCCCTCGGGACAGGCTAACTATGGCTACACCTTC. Encoded protein: CASSPSGQANYGYTF.